These T cell receptor beta chains were read from a single sample in a study of blood T cells in healthy people across ages. TCRdb reprocessed the 5' RACE reads via MiXCR and lists one record per CDR3 protein. The top ten clones hold more than 20% of a sample with 1.8 million or so distinct CDR3 sequences, around 40% of them seen once. Sequenced sample: blood. All receptors come from a human donor in good health. Both conserved end residues are part of each CDR3. D genes are given only for firm matches. Some rows have no size entry. The others give once, few or many, or a class for an expanded clone.

j_call d_call v_call clone_size cdr3_nt cdr3_aa
TRBJ2-7 - TRBV7-9 - TGTGTCAGCAGCCTGGACAGACTCTACGAGCAGTACTTC CVSSLDRLYEQYF
TRBJ2-1 TRBD2 TRBV9 - TGTGCCAGCAGCCCTCGGACTAGCGGCCAGTACAATGAGCAGTTCTTC CASSPRTSGQYNEQFF
TRBJ2-1 TRBD1 TRBV27 few TGTGCCGGCCAGCGGACAGGGACAGCCTACAATGAGCAGTTCTTC CAGQRTGTAYNEQFF
TRBJ1-2 - TRBV7-3 many TGTGCCAGCAGCCCCGGACGGGGCTACTATGGCTACACCTTC CASSPGRGYYGYTF
TRBJ1-5 - TRBV19 - TGTGCCAGTAGTATAAGGCAGGGCAGGACGTGGGGTCAGCCCCAGCATTTT CASSIRQGRTWGQPQHF
TRBJ2-7 - TRBV27 - TGTGCCAGCAGTTTAGTAGGATCGGCCCCCGAGCAGTACTTC CASSLVGSAPEQYF
TRBJ2-5 - TRBV7-3 few TGTGCCAGCAGCTTAATGGGGGCAAAAGAGACCCAGTACTTC CASSLMGAKETQYF
TRBJ2-1 - TRBV9 few TGTGCCAGCAGCGGGGAACAGGGTTCCTATGAGCAGTTCTTC CASSGEQGSYEQFF
TRBJ2-5 TRBD1 TRBV7-2 few TGTGCCAGCAGCCGAGTACCCGGGACAGGGCAAGAGACCCAGTACTTC CASSRVPGTGQETQYF
TRBJ2-1 - TRBV5-1 - TGCGCCAGCAGCCCGACGGACAGTCCTTACAATGAGCAGTTCTTC CASSPTDSPYNEQFF
TRBJ1-2 - TRBV3-1 - TGTGCCAGCAGCCAAGGGACAGCCATCTATGGCTACACCTTC CASSQGTAIYGYTF
TRBJ2-3 - TRBV4-3 - TGCGCCAGCAGCCCAAATTTGGGAGATACGCAGTATTTT CASSPNLGDTQYF
TRBJ1-2 TRBD1 TRBV28 - TGTGCCAGCAGTTCTTCTTACCTGACCAAGGACAGGGTCTATGGCTACACCTTC CASSSSYLTKDRVYGYTF
TRBJ2-3 - TRBV12-3/TRBV12-4 - TGTGCCAGCAGTTTAATATCCTGGGATACGCAGTATTTT CASSLISWDTQYF
TRBJ2-5 - TRBV30 - TGTGCCTGGAGTGTACCGGAGACCCAGTACTTC CAWSVPETQYF
TRBJ2-5 - TRBV7-9 - TGTGCCAGCAGCCCGAATCAAGGGCCCCAAGAGACCCAGTACTTC CASSPNQGPQETQYF
TRBJ2-6 - TRBV7-2 - TGTGCCAGCAGCCGGGTGGCTGGGGCCAACGTCCTGACTTTC CASSRVAGANVLTF
TRBJ1-4 - TRBV7-9 - TGTGCCAGTGGGGTGGGATATGATGAAAAACTGTTTTTT CASGVGYDEKLFF
TRBJ2-1 - TRBV7-2 - TGTGCCAGCAGCTCCAGCGGAGCTAACTCCTACAATGAGCAGTTCTTC CASSSSGANSYNEQFF
TRBJ1-5 - TRBV12-3/TRBV12-4 - TGTGCCGGCAGCCGTGAGGTTGGGGGGGTGAGCAATCAGCCCCAGCATTTT CAGSREVGGVSNQPQHF
TRBJ1-1 - TRBV28 - TGTGCCAGCCGACAGTTTGGGACGAACACTGAAGCTTTCTTT CASRQFGTNTEAFF
TRBJ2-3 TRBD2 TRBV10-3 - TGTGCCATCAGTTCTAGCGGGGGACCCTCTAGCACAGATACGCAGTATTTT CAISSSGGPSSTDTQYF
TRBJ2-3 - TRBV4-3 - TGCGCCAGCAGCCAGGAAGCGGTCCCAGATACGCAGTATTTT CASSQEAVPDTQYF
TRBJ1-2 - TRBV7-9 - TGTGCCAGCAGCTCAGCCGGGGAGGGCAAGGGCTACACCTTC CASSSAGEGKGYTF
TRBJ2-7 - TRBV7-9 - TGTGCCAGCAGCCCCTCCGCGATAGGGGAGCAGTACTTC CASSPSAIGEQYF
TRBJ1-2 - TRBV29-1 few TGCAGCGTACCCGGAGGGGATGGCTACACCTTC CSVPGGDGYTF
TRBJ2-6 TRBD2 TRBV7-9 - TGTGCCAGCAGCTTAGCGCCCCGGGAGGACTACTCTGGGGCCAACGTCCTGACTTTC CASSLAPREDYSGANVLTF
TRBJ2-7 - TRBV18 - TGTGCCAGCTCACTATTCCTGTCTGGACAGACCTACGAGCAGTACTTC CASSLFLSGQTYEQYF
TRBJ1-2 - TRBV6-5 - TGTGCCAGCAGACCGGCCCTACCAAATGGCTACACCTTC CASRPALPNGYTF
TRBJ2-5 - TRBV3-1 - TGTGCCAGCAGCCAAGGACTGATAAAGCAGTACTTC CASSQGLIKQYF
TRBJ2-4 - TRBV7-2 few TGTGCCAGCAGCTTTTCGGGGGGCCTAGCCAAAAACATTCAGTACTTC CASSFSGGLAKNIQYF
TRBJ2-1 TRBD2 TRBV7-2 few TGTGCCAGCAGCTTAGTTGGGATCGGGGGGAGGGATGAGCAGTTCTTC CASSLVGIGGRDEQFF
TRBJ2-7 - TRBV12-3/TRBV12-4 few TGTGCCAGCAGTCCTGACGTCTTGACCTACGAGCAGTACTTC CASSPDVLTYEQYF
TRBJ2-1 TRBD1 TRBV6-2/TRBV6-3 - TGTGCCCCTGTCCTGGACAGGGGTTACAATGAGCAGTTCTTC CAPVLDRGYNEQFF
TRBJ2-2 TRBD2 TRBV20-1 - TGCAGTGCTAGACAGACTAGCGGGGGGGCCGGTACCGGGGAGCGGTTTTTT CSARQTSGGAGTGERFF
TRBJ2-7 TRBD1 TRBV15 few TGTGCCACCAGCAGGACAGGGGGTCTGTACGAGCAGTACTTC CATSRTGGLYEQYF
TRBJ2-5 - TRBV5-1 - TGCGCCAGCAGCTTGGGGGCCTCGGAGACCCAGTACTTC CASSLGASETQYF
TRBJ1-2 - TRBV7-6 few TGTGCCAGCAGCCCAGAGGGGGTCTTGACTAACTATGGCTACACCTTC CASSPEGVLTNYGYTF
TRBJ2-1 TRBD2 TRBV2 few TGTGCCAGCAGTGCCAGGCGGGGTAGCGGGGGGAACAATGAGCAGTTCTTC CASSARRGSGGNNEQFF
TRBJ1-4 - TRBV2 - TGTGCCAGCAGTGATCAGGGTGGGGATGAAAAACTGTTTTTT CASSDQGGDEKLFF
TRBJ2-1 - TRBV7-9 once TGTGCCAGCAGCTCCCCATGGGTTGGGGCTCACAATGAGCAGTTCTTC CASSSPWVGAHNEQFF
TRBJ1-1 TRBD1 TRBV10-3 - TGTGCCATCAGTGAGTCACCCCACGACAGGGGCGCTGAAGCTTTCTTT CAISESPHDRGAEAFF
TRBJ2-3 - TRBV12-3/TRBV12-4 few TGTGCCAGCAGTTTCCACATCAAAGGTGGAGATACGCAGTATTTT CASSFHIKGGDTQYF
TRBJ2-7 TRBD1 TRBV20-1 - TGCAGTGCTAGAGATGGGGACAGGGGGTATCAATACGAGCAGTACTTC CSARDGDRGYQYEQYF